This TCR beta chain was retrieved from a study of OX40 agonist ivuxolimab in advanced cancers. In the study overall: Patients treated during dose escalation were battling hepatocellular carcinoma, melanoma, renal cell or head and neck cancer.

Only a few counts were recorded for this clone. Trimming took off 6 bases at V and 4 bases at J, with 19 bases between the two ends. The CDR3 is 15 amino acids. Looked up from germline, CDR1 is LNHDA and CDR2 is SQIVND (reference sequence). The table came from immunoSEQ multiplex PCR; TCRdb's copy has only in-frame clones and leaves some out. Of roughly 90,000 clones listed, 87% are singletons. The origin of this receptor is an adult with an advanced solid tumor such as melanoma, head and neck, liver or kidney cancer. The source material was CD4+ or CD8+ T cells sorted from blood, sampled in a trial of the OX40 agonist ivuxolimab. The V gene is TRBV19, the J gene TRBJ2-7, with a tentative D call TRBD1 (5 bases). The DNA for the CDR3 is TGTGCCAGTAGCCTCTCAGCGCAGGGCAAATACGAGCAGTACTTC. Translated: CASSLSAQGKYEQYF. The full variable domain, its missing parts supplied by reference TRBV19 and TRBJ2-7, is DGGITQSPKYLFRKEGQNVTLSCEQNLNHDAMYWYRQDPGQGLRLIYYSQIVNDFQKGDIAEGYSVSREKKESFPLTVTSAQKNPTAFYLCASSLSAQGKYEQYFGPGTRLTVT.